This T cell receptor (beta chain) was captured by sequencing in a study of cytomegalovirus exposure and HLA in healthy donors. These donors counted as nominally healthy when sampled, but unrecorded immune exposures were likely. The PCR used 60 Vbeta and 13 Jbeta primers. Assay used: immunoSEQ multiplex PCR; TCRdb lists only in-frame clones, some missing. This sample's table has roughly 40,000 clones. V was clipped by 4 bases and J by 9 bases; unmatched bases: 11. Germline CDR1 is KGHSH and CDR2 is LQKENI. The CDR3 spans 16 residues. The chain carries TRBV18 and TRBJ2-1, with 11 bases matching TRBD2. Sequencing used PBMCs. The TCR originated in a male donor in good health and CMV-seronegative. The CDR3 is CASSLTGLAGGSEQFF. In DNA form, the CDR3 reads TGTGCCAGCTCACTCACAGGGCTAGCGGGGGGAAGTGAGCAGTTCTTC.